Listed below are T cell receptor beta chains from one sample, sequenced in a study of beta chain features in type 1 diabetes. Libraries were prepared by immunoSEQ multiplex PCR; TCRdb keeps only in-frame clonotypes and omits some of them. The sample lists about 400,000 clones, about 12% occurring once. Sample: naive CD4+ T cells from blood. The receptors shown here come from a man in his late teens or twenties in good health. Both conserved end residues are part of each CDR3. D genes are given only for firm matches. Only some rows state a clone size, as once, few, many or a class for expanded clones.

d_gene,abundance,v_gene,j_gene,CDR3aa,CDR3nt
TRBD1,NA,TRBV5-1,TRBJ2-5,CASSSSSGTGVETQYF,TGCGCCAGCAGCTCCTCCTCCGGGACAGGCGTGGAGACCCAGTACTTC
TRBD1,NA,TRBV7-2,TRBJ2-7,CASSPGQGGTSEQYF,TGTGCCAGCAGCCCGGGACAGGGAGGTACCAGCGAGCAGTACTTC
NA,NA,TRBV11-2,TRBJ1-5,CAYIMKGNWPQHF,TGTGCCTACATCATGAAGGGGAATTGGCCCCAGCATTTT
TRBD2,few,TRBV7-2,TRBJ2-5,CASSLGGGEGETQYF,TGTGCCAGCAGCTTAGGAGGAGGGGAGGGGGAGACCCAGTACTTC
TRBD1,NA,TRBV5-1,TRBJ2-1,CASSEGGGEQFF,TGCGCCAGCAGCGAAGGGGGCGGGGAGCAGTTCTTC
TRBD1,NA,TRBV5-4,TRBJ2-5,CASSRDSQETQYF,TGTGCCAGCAGCCGGGACAGCCAAGAGACCCAGTACTTC
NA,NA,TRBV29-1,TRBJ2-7,CSIRQRAYEQYF,TGCAGCATCCGCCAGCGGGCCTACGAGCAGTACTTC
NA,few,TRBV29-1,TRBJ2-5,CSAMIAGETQYF,TGCAGCGCGATGATCGCGGGGGAGACCCAGTACTTC
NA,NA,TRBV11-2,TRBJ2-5,CASSSIGQRQETQYF,TGTGCCAGCAGCTCCATCGGACAGCGCCAAGAGACCCAGTACTTC
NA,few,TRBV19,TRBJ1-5,CASSPHGGAYSNQPQHF,TGTGCCAGTAGTCCCCATGGGGGCGCATATAGCAATCAGCCCCAGCATTTT
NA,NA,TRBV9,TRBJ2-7,CASSPAGDSYEQYF,TGTGCCAGCAGCCCCGCCGGGGACTCCTACGAGCAGTACTTC
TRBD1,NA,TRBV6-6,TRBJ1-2,CASTDRGLGGYTF,TGTGCCAGCACCGACAGGGGTTTGGGTGGCTACACCTTC
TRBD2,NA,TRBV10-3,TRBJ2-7,CAISLAGERSSYEQYF,TGTGCCATCAGCTTAGCGGGGGAGAGAAGCTCCTACGAGCAGTACTTC
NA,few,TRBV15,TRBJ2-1,CATSRGPVNEQFF,TGTGCCACCAGCAGAGGCCCGGTTAATGAGCAGTTCTTC
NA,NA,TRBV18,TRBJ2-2,CASSRGTNTGELFF,TGTGCCAGCTCACGTGGGACAAACACCGGGGAGCTGTTTTTT
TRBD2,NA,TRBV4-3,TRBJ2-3,CASSQGLAVTTDTQYF,TGCGCCAGCAGCCAAGGACTAGCGGTGACAACAGATACGCAGTATTTT